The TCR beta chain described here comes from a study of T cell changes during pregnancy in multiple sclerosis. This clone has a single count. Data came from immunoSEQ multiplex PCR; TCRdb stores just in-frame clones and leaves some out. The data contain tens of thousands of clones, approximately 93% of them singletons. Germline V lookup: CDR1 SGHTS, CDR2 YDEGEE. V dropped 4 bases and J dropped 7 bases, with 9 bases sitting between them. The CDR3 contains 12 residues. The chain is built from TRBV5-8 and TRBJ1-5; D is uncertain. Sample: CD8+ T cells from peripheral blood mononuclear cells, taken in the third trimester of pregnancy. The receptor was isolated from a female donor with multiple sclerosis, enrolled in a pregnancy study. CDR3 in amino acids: CASSEGPQPQHF. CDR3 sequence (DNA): TGTGCCAGCAGCGAGGGTCCCCAGCCCCAGCATTTT.